The entry that follows covers one T cell receptor (beta chain) sequence. These data are taken from a study of blood T cell repertoires in COVID-19. This CDR3 has 15 residues. The germline CDR1 and CDR2 sequences are LNHNV and YYDKDF (reference sequence). Trimming shortened V by 0 bases and J by 2 bases, and 8 bases separated the two germline ends. Seattle patients were enrolled while actively infected and followed longitudinally. Only in-frame clones appear in the TCRdb table, and some are missing; sequencing was by immunoSEQ multiplex PCR. The repertoire holds 150,000 to 200,000 clones, with around 85% as singletons.

The chain employs TRBV15 and TRBJ1-5; no firm D call. Sequenced: peripheral blood. This TCR came from a woman in her sixties or seventies with COVID-19, enrolled during active disease. This CDR3 is CATSRDRSGNQPQHF. The CDR3 region has the DNA TGTGCCACCAGCAGAGACCGGAGTGGCAATCAGCCCCAGCATTTT.